The sequence of this TCR beta chain was determined in a study of cytomegalovirus exposure and HLA in healthy donors. Both 60 Vbeta primers and 13 Jbeta primers went into the PCR. Data came from immunoSEQ multiplex PCR; TCRdb stores just in-frame clones and leaves some out. Of over 95,000 clones in the sample, about 77% are singletons; the top ten hold over 3%. Notes on this clone: Because it lacks the conserved phenylalanine or tryptophan at the end, this CDR3 is likely a read error.

This clonotype was sampled from a man aged 35-49 years in good health and CMV-seronegative. Sequencing used PBMCs.

CDR3 protein: CSVESRAYEQYL. In DNA form, the CDR3 reads TGCAGCGTTGAATCCAGGGCCTACGAGCAGTACCTC. This rearrangement joins TRBV29-1 to TRBJ2-7; tentatively, D is TRBD1 (5 bases). The CDR3 loop spans 12 amino acids. Germline assignment: CDR1 SQVTM and CDR2 ANQGSEA. Trimming pared 2 bases from V and 2 bases from J, leaving 7 bases between.